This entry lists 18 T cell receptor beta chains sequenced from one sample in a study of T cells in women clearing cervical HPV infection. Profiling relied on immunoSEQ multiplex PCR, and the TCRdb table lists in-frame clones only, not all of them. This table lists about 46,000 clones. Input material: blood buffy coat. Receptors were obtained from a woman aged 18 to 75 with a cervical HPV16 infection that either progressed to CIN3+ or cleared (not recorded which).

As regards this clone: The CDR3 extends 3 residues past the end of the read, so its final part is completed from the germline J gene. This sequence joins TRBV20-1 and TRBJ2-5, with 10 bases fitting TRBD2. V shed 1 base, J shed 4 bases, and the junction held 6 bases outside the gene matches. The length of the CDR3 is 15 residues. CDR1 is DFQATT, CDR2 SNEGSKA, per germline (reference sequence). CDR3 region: CSARGSGGRAETQYF. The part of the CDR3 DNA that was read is TGCAGTGCTAGAGGTAGCGGGGGGAGAGCAGAGACC.

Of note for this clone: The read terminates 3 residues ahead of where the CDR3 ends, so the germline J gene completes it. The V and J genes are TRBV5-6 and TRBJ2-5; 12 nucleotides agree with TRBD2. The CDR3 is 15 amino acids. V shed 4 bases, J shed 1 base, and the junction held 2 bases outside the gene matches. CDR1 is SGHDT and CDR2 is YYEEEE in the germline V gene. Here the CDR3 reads CASSLGLAGQETQYF. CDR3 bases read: TGTGCCAGCAGCCTGGGACTAGCGGGCCAAGAGACC.

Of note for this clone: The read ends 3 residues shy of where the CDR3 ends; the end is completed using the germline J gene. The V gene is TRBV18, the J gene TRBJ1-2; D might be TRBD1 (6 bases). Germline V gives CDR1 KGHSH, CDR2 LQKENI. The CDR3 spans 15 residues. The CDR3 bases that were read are TGTGCCAGCTCACCGAGCAGGGGAGTGGGATACGAC. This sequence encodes CASSPSRGVGYD. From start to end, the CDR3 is CASSPSRGVGYDYTF.

The CDR3 bases that were read are TGTGCCAGCGGGGGGAGGAGCTCCTACGAG. Amino acids: CASGGRSSYE. The complete CDR3 reads CASGGRSSYEQYF. V gene TRBV2 combines with J gene TRBJ2-7; D is perhaps TRBD2 (6 bases). The observed sequence ends 3 residues before the CDR3 terminus, with the missing tail filled in from the germline J gene. CDR3 length: 13 residues. The germline CDR1 and CDR2 sequences are SNHLY and FYNNEI. The V end was cut by 8 bases, the J end by 0 bases, with 11 bases between.

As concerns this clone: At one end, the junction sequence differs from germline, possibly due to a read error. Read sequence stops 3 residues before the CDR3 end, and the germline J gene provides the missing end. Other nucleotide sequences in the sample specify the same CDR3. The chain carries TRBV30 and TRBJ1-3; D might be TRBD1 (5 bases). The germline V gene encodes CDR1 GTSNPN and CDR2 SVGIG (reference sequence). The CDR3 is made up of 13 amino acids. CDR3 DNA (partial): TGTGCCTGGACCCCCCGCGGGGGGTACACA. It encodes CAWTPRGGYT. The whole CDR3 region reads CAWTPRGGYTIYF.

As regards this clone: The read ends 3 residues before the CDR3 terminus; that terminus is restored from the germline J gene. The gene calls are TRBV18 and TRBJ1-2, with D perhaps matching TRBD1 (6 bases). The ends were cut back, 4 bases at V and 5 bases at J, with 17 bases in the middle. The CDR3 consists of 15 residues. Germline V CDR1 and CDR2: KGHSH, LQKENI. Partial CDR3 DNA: TGTGCCAGCTCACAAACAGGGCCCGAGAGTTATGGC. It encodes CASSQTGPESYG. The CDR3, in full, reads CASSQTGPESYGYTF.

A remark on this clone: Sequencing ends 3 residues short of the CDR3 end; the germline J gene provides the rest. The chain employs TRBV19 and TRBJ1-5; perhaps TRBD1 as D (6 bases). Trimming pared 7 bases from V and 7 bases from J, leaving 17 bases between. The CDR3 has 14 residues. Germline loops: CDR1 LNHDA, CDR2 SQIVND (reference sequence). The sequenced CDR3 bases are TGTGCCAGTATAAAACAGGGAATGGGGCAGCCC. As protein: CASIKQGMGQP. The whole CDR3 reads CASIKQGMGQPQHF.

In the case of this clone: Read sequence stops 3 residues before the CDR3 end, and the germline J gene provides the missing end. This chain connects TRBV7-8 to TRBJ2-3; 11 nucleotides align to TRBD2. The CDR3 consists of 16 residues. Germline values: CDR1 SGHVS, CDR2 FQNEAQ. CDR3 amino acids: CASSSGLAGAEETQYF. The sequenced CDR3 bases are TGTGCCAGCAGCTCCGGACTAGCGGGCGCAGAAGAGACG. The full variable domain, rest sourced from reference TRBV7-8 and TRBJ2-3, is GAGVSQSPRYKVAKRGQDVALRCDPISGHVSLFWYQQALGQGPEFLTYFQNEAQLDKSGLPSDRFFAERPEGSVSTLKIQRTQQEDSAVYLCASSSGLAGAEETQYFGPGTRLTVL.

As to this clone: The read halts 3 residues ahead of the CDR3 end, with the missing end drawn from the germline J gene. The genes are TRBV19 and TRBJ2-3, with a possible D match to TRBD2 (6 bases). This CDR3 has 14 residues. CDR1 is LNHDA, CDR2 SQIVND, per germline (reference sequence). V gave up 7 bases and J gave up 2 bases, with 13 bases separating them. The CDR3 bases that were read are TGTGCCAGTACGGCTAGCGCCTACACAGATACG. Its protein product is CASTASAYTDT. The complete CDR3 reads CASTASAYTDTQYF.

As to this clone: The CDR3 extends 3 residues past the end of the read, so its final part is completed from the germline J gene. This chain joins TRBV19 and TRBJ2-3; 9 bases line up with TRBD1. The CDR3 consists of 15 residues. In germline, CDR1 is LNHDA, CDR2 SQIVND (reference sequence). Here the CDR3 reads CASSIPDRGNQPQYF. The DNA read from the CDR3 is TGTGCCAGTAGTATACCGGACAGGGGTAATCAGCCG.

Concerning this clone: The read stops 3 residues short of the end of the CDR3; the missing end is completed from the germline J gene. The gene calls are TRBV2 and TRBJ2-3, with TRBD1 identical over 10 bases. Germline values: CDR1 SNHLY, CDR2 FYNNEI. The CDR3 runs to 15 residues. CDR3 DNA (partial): TGTGCCAGCAGTGACTACCGGGACAGGGGAGAGACG. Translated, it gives CASSDYRDRGET. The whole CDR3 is CASSDYRDRGETQYF.

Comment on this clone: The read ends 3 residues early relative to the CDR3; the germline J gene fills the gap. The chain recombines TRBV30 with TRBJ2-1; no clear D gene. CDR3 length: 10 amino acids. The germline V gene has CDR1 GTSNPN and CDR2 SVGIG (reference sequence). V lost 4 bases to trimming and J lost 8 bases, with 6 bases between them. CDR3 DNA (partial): TGTGCCTGGAAAGGGTATGAG. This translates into CAWKGYE. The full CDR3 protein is CAWKGYEQFF.

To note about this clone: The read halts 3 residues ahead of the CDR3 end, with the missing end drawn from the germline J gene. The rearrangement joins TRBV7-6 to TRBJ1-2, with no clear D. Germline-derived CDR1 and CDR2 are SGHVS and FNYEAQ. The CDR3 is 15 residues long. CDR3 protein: CASSLTLAPSYDYTF. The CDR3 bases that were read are TGTGCCAGCAGCTTAACGCTAGCGCCCTCCTACGAC.

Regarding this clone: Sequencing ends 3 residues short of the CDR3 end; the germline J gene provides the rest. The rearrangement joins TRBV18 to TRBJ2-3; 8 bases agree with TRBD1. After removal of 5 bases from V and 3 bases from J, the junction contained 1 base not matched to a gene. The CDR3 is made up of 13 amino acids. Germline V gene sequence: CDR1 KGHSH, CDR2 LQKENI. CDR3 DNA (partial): TGTGCCAGCTCAGACAGGGGAACAGATACG. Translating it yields CASSDRGTDT. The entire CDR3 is CASSDRGTDTQYF. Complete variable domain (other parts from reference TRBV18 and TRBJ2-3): NAGVMQNPRHLVRRRGQEARLRCSPMKGHSHVYWYRQLPEEGLKFMVYLQKENIIDESGMPKERFSAEFPKEGPSILRIQQVVRGDSAAYFCASSDRGTDTQYFGPGTRLTVL.

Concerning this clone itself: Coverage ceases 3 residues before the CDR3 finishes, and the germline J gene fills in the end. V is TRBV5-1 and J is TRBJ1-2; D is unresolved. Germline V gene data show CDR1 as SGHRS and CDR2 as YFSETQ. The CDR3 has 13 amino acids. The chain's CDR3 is CASSLMAQSGYTF. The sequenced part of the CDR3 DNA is TGCGCCAGCAGCTTGATGGCACAGTCAGGC.

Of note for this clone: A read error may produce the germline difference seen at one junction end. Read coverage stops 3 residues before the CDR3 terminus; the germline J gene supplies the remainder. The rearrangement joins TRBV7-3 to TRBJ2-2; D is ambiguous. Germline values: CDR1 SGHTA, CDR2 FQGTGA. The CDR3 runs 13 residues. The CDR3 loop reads CAGSLPGTGELFF. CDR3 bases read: TGTGCCGGCAGCTTACCGGGTACCGGGGAG.

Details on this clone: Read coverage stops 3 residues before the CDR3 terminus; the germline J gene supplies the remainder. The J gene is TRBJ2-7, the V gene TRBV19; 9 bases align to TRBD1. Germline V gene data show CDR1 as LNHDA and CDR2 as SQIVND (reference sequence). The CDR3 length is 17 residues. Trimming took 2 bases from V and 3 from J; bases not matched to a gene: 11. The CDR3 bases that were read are TGTGCCAGTAGTATATGGTCCCCGGGACAGGGATACTACGAG. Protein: CASSIWSPGQGYYE. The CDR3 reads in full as CASSIWSPGQGYYEQYF.

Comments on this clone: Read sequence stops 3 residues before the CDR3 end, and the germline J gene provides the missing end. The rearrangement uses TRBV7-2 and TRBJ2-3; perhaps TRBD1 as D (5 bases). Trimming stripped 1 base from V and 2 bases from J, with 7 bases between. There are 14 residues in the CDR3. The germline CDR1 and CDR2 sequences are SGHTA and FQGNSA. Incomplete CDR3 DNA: TGTGCCAGCAGCTTAGACAGGTACACAGATACG. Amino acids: CASSLDRYTDT. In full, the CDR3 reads CASSLDRYTDTQYF. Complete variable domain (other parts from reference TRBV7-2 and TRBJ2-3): GAGVSQSPSNKVTEKGKDVELRCDPISGHTALYWYRQSLGQGLEFLIYFQGNSAPDKSGLPSDRFSAERTGGSVSTLTIQRTQQEDSAVYLCASSLDRYTDTQYFGPGTRLTVL.